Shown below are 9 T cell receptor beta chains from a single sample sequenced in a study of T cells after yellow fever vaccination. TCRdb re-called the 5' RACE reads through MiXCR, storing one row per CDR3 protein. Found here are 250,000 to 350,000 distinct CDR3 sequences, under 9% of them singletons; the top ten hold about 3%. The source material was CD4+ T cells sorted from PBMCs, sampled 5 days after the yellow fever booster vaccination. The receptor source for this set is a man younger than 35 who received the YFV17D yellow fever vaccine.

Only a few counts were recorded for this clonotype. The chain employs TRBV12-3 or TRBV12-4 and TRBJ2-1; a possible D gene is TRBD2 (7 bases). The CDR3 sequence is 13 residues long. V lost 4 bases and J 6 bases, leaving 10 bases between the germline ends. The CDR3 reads CASSSAGANEQFF. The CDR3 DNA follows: TGTGCCAGCAGTTCCGCGGGGGCCAATGAGCAGTTCTTC.

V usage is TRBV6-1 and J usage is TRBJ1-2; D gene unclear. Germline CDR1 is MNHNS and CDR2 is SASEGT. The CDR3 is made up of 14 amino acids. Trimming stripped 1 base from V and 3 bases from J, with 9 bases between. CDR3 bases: TGTGCCAGCAGTGAAGGTCCCGTTCACTATGGCTACACCTTC. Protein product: CASSEGPVHYGYTF.

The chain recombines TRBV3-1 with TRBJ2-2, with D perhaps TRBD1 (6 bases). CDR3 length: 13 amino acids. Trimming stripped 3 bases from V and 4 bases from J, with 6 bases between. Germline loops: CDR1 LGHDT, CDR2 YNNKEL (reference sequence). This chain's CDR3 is CASSQTGTGELFF. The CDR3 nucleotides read TGTGCCAGCAGCCAGACAGGCACCGGGGAGCTGTTTTTT.

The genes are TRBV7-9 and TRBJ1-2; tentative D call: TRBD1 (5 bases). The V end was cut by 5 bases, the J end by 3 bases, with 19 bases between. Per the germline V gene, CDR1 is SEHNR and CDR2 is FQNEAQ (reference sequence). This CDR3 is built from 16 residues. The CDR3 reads CASSLMYSGLDYGYTF. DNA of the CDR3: TGTGCCAGCAGCCTCATGTACTCAGGGTTGGACTATGGCTACACCTTC. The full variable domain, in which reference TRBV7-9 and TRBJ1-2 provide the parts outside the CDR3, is DTGVSQNPRHKITKRGQNVTFRCDPISEHNRLYWYRQTLGQGPEFLTYFQNEAQLEKSRLLSDRFSAERPKGSFSTLEIQRTEQGDSAMYLCASSLMYSGLDYGYTFGSGTRLTVV.

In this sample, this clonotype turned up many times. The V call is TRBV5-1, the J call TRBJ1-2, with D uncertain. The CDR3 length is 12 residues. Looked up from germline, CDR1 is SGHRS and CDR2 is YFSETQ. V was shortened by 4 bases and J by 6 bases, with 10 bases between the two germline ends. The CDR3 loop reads CASSHTMDGYTF. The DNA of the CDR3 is TGCGCCAGCAGCCATACGATGGATGGCTACACCTTC.

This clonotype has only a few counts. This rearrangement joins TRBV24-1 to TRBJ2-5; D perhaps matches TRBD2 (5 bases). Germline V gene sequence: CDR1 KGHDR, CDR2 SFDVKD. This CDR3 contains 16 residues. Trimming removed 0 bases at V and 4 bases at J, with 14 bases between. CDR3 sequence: CATSDLGTAGGETQYF. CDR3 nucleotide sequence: TGTGCCACCAGTGATTTGGGCACGGCCGGAGGAGAGACCCAGTACTTC.

The CDR3 coding sequence is TGTGCCAGCAGTGAAAGTAGGGGGGAAAAACTGTTTTTT. It translates to CASSESRGEKLFF. The J gene is TRBJ1-4, the V gene TRBV2; D is perhaps TRBD1 (6 bases). CDR3 length: 13 amino acids. Trimming took off 2 bases at V and 8 bases at J, with 9 bases between the two ends. Germline values: CDR1 SNHLY, CDR2 FYNNEI.

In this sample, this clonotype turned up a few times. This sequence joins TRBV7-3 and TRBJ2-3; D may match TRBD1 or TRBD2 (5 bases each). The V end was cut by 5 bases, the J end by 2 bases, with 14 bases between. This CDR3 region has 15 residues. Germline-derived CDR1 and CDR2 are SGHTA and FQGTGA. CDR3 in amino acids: CASSPGQVNTDTQYF. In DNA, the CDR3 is TGTGCCAGCAGCCCGGGGCAGGTAAACACAGATACGCAGTATTTT.

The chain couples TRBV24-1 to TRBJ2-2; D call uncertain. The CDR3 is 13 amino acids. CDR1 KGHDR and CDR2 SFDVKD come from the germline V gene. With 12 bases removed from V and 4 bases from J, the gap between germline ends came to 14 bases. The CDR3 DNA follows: TGTGCCGTTCAGCCCAGGTCCACCGGGGAGCTGTTTTTT. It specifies CAVQPRSTGELFF.